The 11 T cell receptor beta chains in this list originate from one sample, sequenced in a study of T cells after yellow fever vaccination. TCRdb ran MiXCR on the 5' RACE reads and lists one entry per CDR3 protein. This sample has under 600,000 distinct CDR3 sequences, with roughly 14% found just once. Sequencing used PBMCs, obtained on the day of the yellow fever booster vaccination. The source of these receptors is a man aged 30 to 45 who received the YFV17D yellow fever vaccine.

This rearrangement joins TRBV29-1 to TRBJ2-3; TRBD2 aligns across 13 bases. V trimming: 6 bases; J trimming: 0 bases; junction bases outside the gene matches: 12. CDR1 and CDR2 (germline): SQVTM, ANQGSEA. CDR3 length equals 18 residues. The CDR3 region has the DNA TGCAGCGTCTCCCGGACTAGCGGGAGAGGGGGGAGCACAGATACGCAGTATTTT. It is translated as CSVSRTSGRGGSTDTQYF.

The chain combines TRBV12-3 or TRBV12-4 with TRBJ2-5; D is ambiguous. V lost 8 bases and J 5 bases, leaving 6 bases between the germline ends. The CDR3 spans 10 residues. The CDR3 protein is CASGKETQYF. The CDR3 bases are TGTGCCAGCGGCAAGGAGACCCAGTACTTC.

This clonotype showed up just a few times. The chain combines TRBV12-3 or TRBV12-4 with TRBJ2-7; D call uncertain. V lost 8 bases and J lost 5, with 13 bases in between. The CDR3 is 12 residues long. The CDR3 sequence: CASALLFHEQYF. The CDR3 DNA reads TGTGCCAGCGCCCTCCTTTTCCACGAGCAGTACTTC.

This clonotype was detected only a few times. This chain uses TRBV6-5 with TRBJ2-7; 11 nucleotides agree with TRBD1. The CDR3 contains 13 residues. Germline values: CDR1 MNHEY, CDR2 SVGAGI. J was trimmed by 8 bases and V by 4 bases; bases with no gene match: 4. CDR3 residues: CASSFGQGAQQYF. The CDR3 DNA sequence: TGTGCCAGCAGTTTCGGACAGGGGGCGCAGCAGTACTTC.

The chain couples TRBV30 to TRBJ2-7; D unresolved. V lost 2 bases to trimming and J lost 7 bases, with 12 bases between them. Germline V gene lookup returns CDR1 GTSNPN and CDR2 SVGIG (reference sequence). The CDR3 loop spans 12 amino acids. DNA for the CDR3: TGTGCCTGGAGTTGGATGAGCCGGGAGCAGTACTTC. It encodes CAWSWMSREQYF.

The chain employs TRBV7-9 and TRBJ1-5, with 10 bases matching TRBD1. CDR3 length equals 15 residues. V dropped 6 bases and J dropped 3; count of bases not matched to a gene: 5. Germline V CDR1 and CDR2: SEHNR, FQNEAQ (reference sequence). The CDR3 DNA reads TGTGCCAGCAGACCCGGGACAGGGGTCAATCAGCCCCAGCATTTT. Translating it yields CASRPGTGVNQPQHF.

This clonotype was observed a handful of times. V and J are TRBV15 and TRBJ2-7; D possibly uses TRBD1 or TRBD2 (6 bases each). This CDR3 has 14 residues. Germline V gives CDR1 LNHNV, CDR2 YYDKDF (reference sequence). V lost 4 bases and J lost 2, with 12 bases in between. The CDR3 loop is CATSKGGRTYEQYF. The CDR3 region has the DNA TGTGCCACCAGCAAGGGGGGTCGAACCTACGAGCAGTACTTC.

The table lists this clonotype with a few counts. This chain uses TRBV29-1 with TRBJ2-3, with D hard to call. The CDR3 has 15 amino acids. Germline assignment: CDR1 SQVTM and CDR2 ANQGSEA. Trimming took 7 bases from V and 2 from J, leaving 19 bases between them. CDR3 coding DNA: TGCAGCGGGGGAAGAGACGGGTTCCCCACAGATACGCAGTATTTT. This translates into CSGGRDGFPTDTQYF.

In its sample, this clonotype was seen a few times. The chain carries TRBV19 and TRBJ2-2, with TRBD1 matching over 8 bases. Per the germline V gene, CDR1 is LNHDA and CDR2 is SQIVND (reference sequence). The CDR3 has 17 amino acids. The V gene end was trimmed by 0 bases and the J gene end by 0 bases; junction bases not matched to a gene: 3. CDR3 sequence: CASSIDGQGANTGELFF. For the CDR3, the DNA is TGTGCCAGTAGTATAGATGGACAGGGAGCGAACACCGGGGAGCTGTTTTTT.

The J gene is TRBJ2-1, the V gene TRBV19; unclear D gene. Trimming shortened V by 10 bases and J by 1 base, and 11 bases separated the two germline ends. There are 13 residues in the CDR3. Per germline, CDR1 LNHDA and CDR2 SQIVND (reference sequence). DNA of the CDR3: TGTGCCACAGGCGCTAGTTCCTACAATGAGCAGTTCTTC. Translated, it gives CATGASSYNEQFF.

V is TRBV20-1 and J is TRBJ2-4; D is uncertain. Germline values: CDR1 DFQATT, CDR2 SNEGSKA (reference sequence). The CDR3 consists of 12 residues. The CDR3 coding sequence is TGCAGCGTAGGAAGGGCCAAAAACATTCAGTACTTC. It translates to CSVGRAKNIQYF.